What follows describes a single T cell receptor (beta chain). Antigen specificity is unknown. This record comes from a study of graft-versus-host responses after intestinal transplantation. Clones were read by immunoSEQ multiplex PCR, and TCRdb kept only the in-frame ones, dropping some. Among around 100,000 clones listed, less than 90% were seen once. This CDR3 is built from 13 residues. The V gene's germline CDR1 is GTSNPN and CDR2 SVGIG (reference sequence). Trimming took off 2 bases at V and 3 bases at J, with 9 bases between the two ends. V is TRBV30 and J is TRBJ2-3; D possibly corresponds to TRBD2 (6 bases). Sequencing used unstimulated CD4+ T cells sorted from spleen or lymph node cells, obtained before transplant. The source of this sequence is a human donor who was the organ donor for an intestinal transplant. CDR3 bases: TGTGCCTGGAGTTTAGGAGGGACAGATACGCAGTATTTT. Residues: CAWSLGGTDTQYF.